A single sample gave rise to the 14 T cell receptor beta chains below, sequenced in a study of blood T cell repertoires in COVID-19. Assay: immunoSEQ multiplex PCR; the TCRdb copy retains only in-frame clones and omits some. Of some 340,000 clones in the sample, 80% to 90% were seen once. Sequencing input: PBMCs or T cells enriched from blood (not recorded which). These receptors came from a woman in her thirties who had recovered from COVID-19.

The V call is TRBV30, the J call TRBJ1-1; the D is unclear. Trimming stripped 2 bases from V and 1 base from J, with 8 bases between. The CDR3 has 13 residues. Germline values: CDR1 GTSNPN, CDR2 SVGIG (reference sequence). The CDR3 DNA sequence: TGTGCCTGGAGTAACGCAGGGAACACTGAAGCTTTCTTT. It yields the protein CAWSNAGNTEAFF.

This clone was counted between two and nine times. The chain joins TRBV19 to TRBJ2-7, with D possibly TRBD2 on 6 matching bases. V was pared by 3 bases and J by 3 bases, with 9 bases between. This CDR3 spans 13 amino acids. Germline CDR1 reads LNHDA; CDR2 reads SQIVND (reference sequence). The CDR3 region is CASSMGGVYEQYF. The CDR3 region has the DNA TGTGCCAGTAGTATGGGCGGGGTCTACGAGCAGTACTTC.

This clone was counted once. The chain couples TRBV28 to TRBJ1-2; 7 bases align to TRBD1. The CDR3 loop spans 18 amino acids. V was clipped by 4 bases and J by 4 bases; unmatched bases: 18. CDR1 MDHEN and CDR2 SYDVKM come from the germline V gene. CDR3 DNA: TGTGCCAGCAGTTCCCCGTCCGGACGACAGGGAGGAGGCTATGGCTACACCTTC. This gives the protein CASSSPSGRQGGGYGYTF.

The V call is TRBV2, the J call TRBJ1-4; D ambiguous. V lost 1 base, J lost 4 bases, and 4 bases lay in between. CDR1 and CDR2 from the germline V gene are SNHLY and FYNNEI. The length of the CDR3 is 13 residues. The DNA of the CDR3 is TGTGCCAGCAGTGAAGTCAATAATGAAAAACTGTTTTTT. Translation gives CASSEVNNEKLFF.

V gene TRBV7-2 combines with J gene TRBJ1-1; 11 bases map to TRBD1. CDR1 SGHTA and CDR2 FQGNSA come from the germline V gene. V gave up 5 bases and J gave up 6 bases; unmatched junction bases: 11. This CDR3 contains 16 residues. CDR3 sequence (DNA): TGTGCCAGCAGCGTTCGGACAGGGGGCTGGGGCGCTGAAGCTTTCTTT. Amino acids: CASSVRTGGWGAEAFF.

This clone came up a few times. Other DNA sequences of this sample code for an identical CDR3. This chain connects TRBV7-9 to TRBJ1-4; possibly TRBD1 for D (6 bases). Trimming took 5 bases from V and 6 from J, leaving 16 bases between them. The CDR3 spans 15 residues. Germline V gene sequence: CDR1 SEHNR, CDR2 FQNEAQ (reference sequence). The DNA for the CDR3 is TGTGCCAGCAGCGCAGGGCGGGGGGCGGATGAAAAACTGTTTTTT. This encodes CASSAGRGADEKLFF.

The chain uses TRBV3-1 (or the pseudogene TRBV3-2) and TRBJ2-7; 7 positions agree with TRBD1. CDR3 length: 14 amino acids. V dropped 4 bases and J dropped 3; count of bases not matched to a gene: 6. Per germline, CDR1 LGHDT and CDR2 YNNKEL (reference sequence). The CDR3 reads CASSPWDRYYEQYF. CDR3 coding DNA: TGTGCCAGCAGCCCCTGGGACAGATACTACGAGCAGTACTTC.

The V gene is TRBV9, the J gene TRBJ1-3, with TRBD1 as a possible D gene (5 bases). V was shortened by 3 bases and J by 0 bases, with 7 bases between the two germline ends. The CDR3 totals 14 residues. The germline V gene has CDR1 SGDLS and CDR2 YYNGEE. CDR3 residues: CASSGQISGNTIYF. The DNA of the CDR3 is TGTGCCAGCAGCGGACAGATCTCTGGAAACACCATATATTTT.

The chain has TRBV28 and TRBJ1-4; D unclear. V lost 7 bases to trimming and J lost 8 bases, with 17 bases between them. Germline lookup yields CDR1 MDHEN and CDR2 SYDVKM. The CDR3 is made up of 14 amino acids. The CDR3: CASTPTNGREKLFF. For the CDR3, the DNA is TGTGCCAGCACCCCGACCAATGGGAGGGAAAAACTGTTTTTT.

This clone was observed once. CDR3 residues: CASSLGQGSNEKLFF. The CDR3 region has the DNA TGTGCCAGCTCACTCGGACAGGGCTCTAATGAAAAACTGTTTTTT. The chain joins TRBV18 to TRBJ1-4, with 8 positions matching TRBD1. From germline, CDR1 is KGHSH and CDR2 LQKENI. The CDR3 sequence is 15 residues long. With 4 bases clipped from V and 3 bases from J, the junction kept 4 bases outside the gene matches.

This chain connects TRBV7-8 to TRBJ1-1; no clear D gene. V lost 5 bases and J 3 bases, leaving 10 bases between the germline ends. Germline CDR1 is SGHVS and CDR2 is FQNEAQ. The CDR3 contains 13 residues. The CDR3 loop is CASSRTADTEAFF. The CDR3 DNA follows: TGTGCCAGCAGCCGTACAGCGGACACTGAAGCTTTCTTT.

This chain joins TRBV6-5 and TRBJ1-1, with TRBD1 identical over 9 bases. The V segment lost 2 bases and the J segment 5 bases; nucleotides outside the gene matches: 6. The CDR3 is made up of 15 amino acids. In germline, CDR1 is MNHEY, CDR2 SVGAGI. The CDR3 sequence is CASSYPQGAGTEAFF. The CDR3 nucleotides read TGTGCCAGCAGTTACCCACAGGGGGCTGGGACTGAAGCTTTCTTT.

This chain uses TRBV5-4 with TRBJ2-5; 14 nucleotides line up with TRBD2. The CDR3 consists of 16 residues. Germline CDR1 and CDR2: SGHNT and YYREEE (reference sequence). The trim removed 3 bases at V and 4 bases at J, leaving 5 bases unmatched. The CDR3 coding sequence is TGTGCCAGCAGCTCTGCGACTAGCGGGGGGGTAGAGACCCAGTACTTC. It specifies CASSSATSGGVETQYF.

The chain links TRBV6-5 to TRBJ2-2; 9 positions agree with TRBD2. V gave up 4 bases and J gave up 3 bases; unmatched junction bases: 3. CDR3 length equals 15 residues. Germline V gives CDR1 MNHEY, CDR2 SVGAGI. The CDR3 coding sequence is TGTGCCAGCAGTTGGGGACTAGCCCACACCGGGGAGCTGTTTTTT. As protein: CASSWGLAHTGELFF.